What follows is one T cell receptor (beta chain) and its context. Its antigen is unknown. General study points: Tumor Treg TCRs overlapped most with tumor naive CD4+ cells. Tumor memory CD4+ T cell TCR gene usage was found to cluster with blood and lymph node memory CD4+ cells and with lymph node naive CD4+ cells.

V was pared by 4 bases and J by 9 bases, with 16 bases between. The CDR3 length is 13 residues. Germline V gene lookup returns CDR1 SQVTM and CDR2 ANQGSEA. Full-length variable regions came from constant-region reverse primers plus semi-nested Nested Universal Primer A PCR. TCRdb fed the 5' RACE reads into MiXCR, producing one record per CDR3 protein. The sample yields more than 40,000 distinct CDR3 sequences, approximately 31% seen once. Memory CD4+ T cells were sorted as CD4+CD45RO+CD25- cells. The chain couples TRBV29-1 to TRBJ2-1; D unresolved. Sequenced material: memory CD4+ T cells sorted from a lymph node. Subset denoted: memory CD4+ T cells, CD4+CD45RO+CD25-. The sequence was obtained from a female donor with breast cancer. CDR3 in DNA: TGCAGCGTTGGAGGAGAGAGTGAATTTGAGCAGTTCTTC. Residues: CSVGGESEFEQFF.